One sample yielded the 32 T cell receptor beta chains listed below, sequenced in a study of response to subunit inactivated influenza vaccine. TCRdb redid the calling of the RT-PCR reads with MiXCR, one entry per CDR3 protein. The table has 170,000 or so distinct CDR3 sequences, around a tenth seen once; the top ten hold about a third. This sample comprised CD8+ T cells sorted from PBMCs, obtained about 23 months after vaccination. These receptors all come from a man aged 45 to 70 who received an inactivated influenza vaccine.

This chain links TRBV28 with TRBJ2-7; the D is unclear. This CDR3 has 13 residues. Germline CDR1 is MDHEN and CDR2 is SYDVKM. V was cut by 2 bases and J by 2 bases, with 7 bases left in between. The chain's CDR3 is CASSLIITYEQYF. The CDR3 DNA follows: TGTGCCAGCAGTTTAATTATAACCTACGAGCAGTACTTC.

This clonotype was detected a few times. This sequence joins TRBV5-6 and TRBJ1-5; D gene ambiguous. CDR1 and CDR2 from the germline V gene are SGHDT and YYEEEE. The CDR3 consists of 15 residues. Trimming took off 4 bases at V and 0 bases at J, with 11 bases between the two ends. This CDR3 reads CASSAQDFSNQPQHF. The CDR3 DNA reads TGTGCCAGCAGCGCCCAGGACTTTAGCAATCAGCCCCAGCATTTT.

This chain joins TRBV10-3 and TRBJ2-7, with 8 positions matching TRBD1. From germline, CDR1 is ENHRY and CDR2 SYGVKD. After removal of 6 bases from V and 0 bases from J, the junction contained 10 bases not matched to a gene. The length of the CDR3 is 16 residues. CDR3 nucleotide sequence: TGTGCCATCAGCACCGCAAGGACAGGGCTCTCCTACGAGCAGTACTTC. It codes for CAISTARTGLSYEQYF.

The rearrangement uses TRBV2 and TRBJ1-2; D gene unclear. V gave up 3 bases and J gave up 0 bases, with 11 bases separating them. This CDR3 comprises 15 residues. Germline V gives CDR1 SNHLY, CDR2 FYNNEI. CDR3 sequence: CASSDFGSPNYGYTF. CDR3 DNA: TGTGCCAGCAGTGATTTCGGCAGTCCTAACTATGGCTACACCTTC. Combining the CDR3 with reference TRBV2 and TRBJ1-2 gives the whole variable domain EPEVTQTPSHQVTQMGQEVILRCVPISNHLYFYWYRQILGQKVEFLVSFYNNEISEKSEIFDDQFSVERPDGSNFTLKIRSTKLEDSAMYFCASSDFGSPNYGYTFGSGTRLTVV.

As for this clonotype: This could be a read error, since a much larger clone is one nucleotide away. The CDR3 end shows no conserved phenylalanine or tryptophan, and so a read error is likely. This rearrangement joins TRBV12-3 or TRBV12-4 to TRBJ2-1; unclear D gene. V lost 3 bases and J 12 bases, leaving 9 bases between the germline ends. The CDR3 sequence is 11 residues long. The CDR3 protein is CASSLGLGQFS. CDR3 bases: TGTGCCAGCAGTTTGGGTTTAGGGCAGTTCTCC.

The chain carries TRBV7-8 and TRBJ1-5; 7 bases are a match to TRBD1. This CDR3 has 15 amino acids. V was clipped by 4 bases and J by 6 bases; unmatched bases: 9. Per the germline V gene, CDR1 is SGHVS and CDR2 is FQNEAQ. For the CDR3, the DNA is TGTGCCAGCAGCTCGTGGACAGGTCAGGGTCAGCCCCAGCATTTT. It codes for CASSSWTGQGQPQHF.

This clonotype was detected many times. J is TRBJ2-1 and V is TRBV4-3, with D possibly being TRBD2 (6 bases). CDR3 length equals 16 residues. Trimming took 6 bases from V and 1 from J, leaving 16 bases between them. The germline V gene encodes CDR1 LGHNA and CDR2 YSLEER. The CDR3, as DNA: TGCGCCAGCAGTCCCCTAGCGCACAAGTCCTACAATGAGCAGTTCTTC. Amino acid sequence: CASSPLAHKSYNEQFF.

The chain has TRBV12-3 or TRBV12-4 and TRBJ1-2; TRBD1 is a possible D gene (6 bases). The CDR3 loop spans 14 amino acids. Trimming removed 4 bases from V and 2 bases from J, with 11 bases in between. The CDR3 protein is CASSSGHPNYGYTF. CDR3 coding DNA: TGTGCCAGCAGTTCGGGACACCCAAACTATGGCTACACCTTC.

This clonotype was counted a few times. CDR3: CASSLGPEVSYEQYF. Here the CDR3 DNA reads TGTGCCAGCAGCTTGGGGCCAGAAGTCTCCTACGAGCAGTACTTC. The chain joins TRBV5-5 to TRBJ2-7, with D unclear. Germline V gives CDR1 SGHKS, CDR2 YYEKEE (reference sequence). V was shortened by 0 bases and J by 0 bases, with 10 bases between the two germline ends. The CDR3 consists of 15 residues.

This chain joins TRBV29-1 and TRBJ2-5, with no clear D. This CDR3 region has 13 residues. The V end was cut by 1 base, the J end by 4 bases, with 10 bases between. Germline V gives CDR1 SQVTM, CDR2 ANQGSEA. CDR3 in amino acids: CSVEVILIETQYF. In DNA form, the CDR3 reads TGCAGCGTTGAAGTAATCCTAATAGAGACCCAGTACTTC.

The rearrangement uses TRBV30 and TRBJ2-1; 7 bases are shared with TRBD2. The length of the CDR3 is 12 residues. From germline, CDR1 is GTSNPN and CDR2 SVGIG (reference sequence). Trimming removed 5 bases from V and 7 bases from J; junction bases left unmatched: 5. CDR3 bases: TGTGCCTGGCACGGGACTACAAATGAGCAGTTCTTC. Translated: CAWHGTTNEQFF.

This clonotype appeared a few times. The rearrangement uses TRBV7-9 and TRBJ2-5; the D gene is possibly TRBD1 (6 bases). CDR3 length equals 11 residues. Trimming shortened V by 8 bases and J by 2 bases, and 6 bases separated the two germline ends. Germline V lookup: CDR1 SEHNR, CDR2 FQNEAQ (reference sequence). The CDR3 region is CASGTQETQYF. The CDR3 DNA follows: TGTGCCAGCGGGACACAAGAGACCCAGTACTTC. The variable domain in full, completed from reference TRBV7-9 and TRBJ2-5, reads DTGVSQNPRHKITKRGQNVTFRCDPISEHNRLYWYRQTLGQGPEFLTYFQNEAQLEKSRLLSDRFSAERPKGSFSTLEIQRTEQGDSAMYLCASGTQETQYFGPGTRLLVL.

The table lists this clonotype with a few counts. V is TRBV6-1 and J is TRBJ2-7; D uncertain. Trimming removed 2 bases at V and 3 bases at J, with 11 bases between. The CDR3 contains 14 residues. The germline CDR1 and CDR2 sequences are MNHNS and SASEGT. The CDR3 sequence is CASSEIGPGYEQYF. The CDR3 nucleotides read TGTGCCAGCAGTGAAATAGGGCCAGGCTACGAGCAGTACTTC.

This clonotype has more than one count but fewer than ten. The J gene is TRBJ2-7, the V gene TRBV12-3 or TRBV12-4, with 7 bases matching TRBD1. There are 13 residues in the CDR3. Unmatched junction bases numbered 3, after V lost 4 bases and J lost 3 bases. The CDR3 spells CASSSRDSYEQYF. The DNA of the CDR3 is TGTGCCAGCAGTTCACGGGACAGCTACGAGCAGTACTTC.

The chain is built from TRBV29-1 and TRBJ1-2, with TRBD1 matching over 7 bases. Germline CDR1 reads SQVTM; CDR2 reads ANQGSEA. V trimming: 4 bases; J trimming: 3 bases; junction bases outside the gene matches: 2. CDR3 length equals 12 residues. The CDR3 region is CSVAGQDYGYTF. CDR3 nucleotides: TGCAGCGTTGCCGGACAGGACTATGGCTACACCTTC.

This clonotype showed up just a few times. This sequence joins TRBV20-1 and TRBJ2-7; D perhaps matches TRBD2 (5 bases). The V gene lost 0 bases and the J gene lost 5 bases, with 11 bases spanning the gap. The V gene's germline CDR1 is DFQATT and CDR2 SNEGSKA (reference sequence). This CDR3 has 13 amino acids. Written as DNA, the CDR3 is TGCAGTGCTAGAGATGAGGCGGGCCACGAGCAGTACTTC. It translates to CSARDEAGHEQYF.

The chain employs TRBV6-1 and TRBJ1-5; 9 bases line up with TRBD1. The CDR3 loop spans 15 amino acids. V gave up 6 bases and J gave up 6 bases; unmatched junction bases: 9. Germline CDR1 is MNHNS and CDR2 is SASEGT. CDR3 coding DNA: TGTGCCAGCAGCGAACTGGGACAGGGAGGTCAGCCCCAGCATTTT. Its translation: CASSELGQGGQPQHF.

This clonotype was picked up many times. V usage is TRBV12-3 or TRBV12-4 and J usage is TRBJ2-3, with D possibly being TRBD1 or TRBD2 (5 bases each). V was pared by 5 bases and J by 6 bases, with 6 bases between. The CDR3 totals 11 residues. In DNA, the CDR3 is TGTGCCAGCAGTGAGGGGGATACGCAGTATTTT. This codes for CASSEGDTQYF.

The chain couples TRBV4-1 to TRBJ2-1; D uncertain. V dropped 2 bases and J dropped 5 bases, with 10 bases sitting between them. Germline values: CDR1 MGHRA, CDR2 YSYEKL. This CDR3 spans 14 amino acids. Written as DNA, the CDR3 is TGCGCCAGCAGCCAACGGCTCGAGGACAATGAGCAGTTCTTC. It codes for CASSQRLEDNEQFF.

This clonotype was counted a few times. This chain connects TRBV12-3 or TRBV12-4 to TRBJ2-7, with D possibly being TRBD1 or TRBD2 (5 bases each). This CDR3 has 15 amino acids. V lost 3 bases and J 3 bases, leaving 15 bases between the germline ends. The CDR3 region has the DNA TGTGCCAGCAGTTTTTCCCCCGGGGCGTACTACGAGCAGTACTTC. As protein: CASSFSPGAYYEQYF.

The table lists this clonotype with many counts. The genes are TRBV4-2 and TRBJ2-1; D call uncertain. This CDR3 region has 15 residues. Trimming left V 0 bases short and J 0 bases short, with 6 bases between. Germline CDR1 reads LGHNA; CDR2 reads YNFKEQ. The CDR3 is CASSQEGSSYNEQFF. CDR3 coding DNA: TGTGCCAGCAGCCAAGAAGGAAGCTCCTACAATGAGCAGTTCTTC.

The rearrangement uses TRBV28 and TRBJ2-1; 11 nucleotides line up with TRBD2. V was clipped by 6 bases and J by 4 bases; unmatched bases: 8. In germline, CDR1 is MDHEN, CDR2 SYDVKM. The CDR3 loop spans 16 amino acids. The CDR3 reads CASRPPGLAGYNEQFF. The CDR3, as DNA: TGTGCCAGCAGGCCACCCGGACTAGCGGGTTACAATGAGCAGTTCTTC.

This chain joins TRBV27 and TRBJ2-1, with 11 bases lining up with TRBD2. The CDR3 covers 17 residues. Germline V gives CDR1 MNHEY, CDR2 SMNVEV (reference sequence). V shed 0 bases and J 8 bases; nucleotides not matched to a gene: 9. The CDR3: CASSLSTSGARYDEQFF. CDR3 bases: TGTGCCAGCAGTTTATCGACTAGCGGGGCGCGTTATGATGAGCAGTTCTTC.

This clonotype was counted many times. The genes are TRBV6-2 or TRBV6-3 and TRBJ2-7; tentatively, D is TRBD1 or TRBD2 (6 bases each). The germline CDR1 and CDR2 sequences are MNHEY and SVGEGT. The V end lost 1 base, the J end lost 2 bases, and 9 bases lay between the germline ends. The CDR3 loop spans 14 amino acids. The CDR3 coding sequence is TGTGCCAGCAGTTACTACGGGGGCGCCTACGAGCAGTACTTC. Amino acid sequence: CASSYYGGAYEQYF.

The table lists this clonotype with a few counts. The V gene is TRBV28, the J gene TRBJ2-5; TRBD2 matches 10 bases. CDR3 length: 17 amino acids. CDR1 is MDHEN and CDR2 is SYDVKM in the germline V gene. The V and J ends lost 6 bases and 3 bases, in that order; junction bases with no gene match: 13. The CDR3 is CASSSQHYGLAEETQYF. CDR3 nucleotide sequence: TGTGCCAGCAGCTCTCAGCATTACGGACTAGCGGAAGAGACCCAGTACTTC.

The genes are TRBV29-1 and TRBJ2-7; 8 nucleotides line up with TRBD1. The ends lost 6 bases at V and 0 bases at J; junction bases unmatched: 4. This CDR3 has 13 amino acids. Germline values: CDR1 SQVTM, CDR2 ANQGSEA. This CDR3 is CSVRTGNSYEQYF. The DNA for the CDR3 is TGCAGCGTCCGGACAGGGAACTCCTACGAGCAGTACTTC.

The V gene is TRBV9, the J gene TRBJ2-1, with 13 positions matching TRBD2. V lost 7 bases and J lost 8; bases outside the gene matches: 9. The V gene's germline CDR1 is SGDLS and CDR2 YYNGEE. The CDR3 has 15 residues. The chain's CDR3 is CASRDRLAGGDEQFF. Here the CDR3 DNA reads TGTGCCAGCCGCGATCGACTAGCGGGAGGCGATGAGCAGTTCTTC.

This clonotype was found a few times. CDR3 amino acids: CASSPKGTGNTEAFF. CDR3 nucleotide sequence: TGCGCCAGCAGCCCTAAGGGGACAGGGAATACTGAAGCTTTCTTT. The J gene is TRBJ1-1, the V gene TRBV4-3, with 9 bases aligning to TRBD1. V was pared by 4 bases and J by 5 bases, with 8 bases of the junction left unmatched. The CDR3 extends over 15 amino acids. Per germline, CDR1 LGHNA and CDR2 YSLEER.

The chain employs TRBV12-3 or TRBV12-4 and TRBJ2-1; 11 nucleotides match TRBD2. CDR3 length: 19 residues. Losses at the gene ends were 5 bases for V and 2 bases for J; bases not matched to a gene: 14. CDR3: CASSGTLSTGLAAYNEQFF. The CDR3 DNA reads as TGTGCCAGCAGTGGGACCCTCTCGACGGGACTAGCGGCCTACAATGAGCAGTTCTTC.

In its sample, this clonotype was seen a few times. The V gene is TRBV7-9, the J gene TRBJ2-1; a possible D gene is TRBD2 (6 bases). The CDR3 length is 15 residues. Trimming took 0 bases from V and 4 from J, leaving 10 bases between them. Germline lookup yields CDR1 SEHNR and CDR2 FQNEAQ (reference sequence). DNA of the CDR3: TGTGCCAGCAGCTTAGCTAGCGGACTATACAATGAGCAGTTCTTC. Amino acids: CASSLASGLYNEQFF.

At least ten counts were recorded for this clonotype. The CDR3 DNA follows: TGTGCCAGCAGCTTAGATTTTACGGTTGCAGATACGCAGTATTTT. This gives the protein CASSLDFTVADTQYF. The J gene is TRBJ2-3, the V gene TRBV7-6; no clear D gene. The germline V and J ends were trimmed by 1 base and 4 bases, with 12 bases remaining between them. The germline V gene has CDR1 SGHVS and CDR2 FNYEAQ. This CDR3 is built from 15 residues.

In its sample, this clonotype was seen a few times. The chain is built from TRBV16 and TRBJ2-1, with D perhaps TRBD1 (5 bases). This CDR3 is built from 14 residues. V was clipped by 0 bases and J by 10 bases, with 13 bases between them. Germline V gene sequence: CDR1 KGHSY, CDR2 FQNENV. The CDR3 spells CASSQSSLRGEQFF. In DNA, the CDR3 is TGTGCCAGCAGCCAATCTTCTCTTAGGGGCGAGCAGTTCTTC.